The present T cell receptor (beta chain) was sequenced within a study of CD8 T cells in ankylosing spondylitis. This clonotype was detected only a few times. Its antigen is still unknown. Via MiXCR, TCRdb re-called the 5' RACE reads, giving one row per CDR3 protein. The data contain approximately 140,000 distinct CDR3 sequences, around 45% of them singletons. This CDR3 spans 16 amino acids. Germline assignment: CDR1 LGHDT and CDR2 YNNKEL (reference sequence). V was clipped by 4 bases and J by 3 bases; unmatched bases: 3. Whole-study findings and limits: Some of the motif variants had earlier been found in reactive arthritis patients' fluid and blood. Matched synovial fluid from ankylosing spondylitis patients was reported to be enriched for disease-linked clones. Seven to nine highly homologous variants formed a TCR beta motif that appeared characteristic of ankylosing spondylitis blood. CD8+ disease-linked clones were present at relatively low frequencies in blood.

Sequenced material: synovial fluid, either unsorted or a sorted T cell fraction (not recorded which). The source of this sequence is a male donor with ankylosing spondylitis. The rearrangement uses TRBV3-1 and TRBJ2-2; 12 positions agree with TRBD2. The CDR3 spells CASSPTSGSYTGELFF. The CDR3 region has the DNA TGTGCCAGCAGCCCGACTAGCGGGAGCTACACCGGGGAGCTGTTTTTT. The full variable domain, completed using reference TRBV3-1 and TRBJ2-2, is DTAVSQTPKYLVTQMGNDKSIKCEQNLGHDTMYWYKQDSKKFLKIMFSYNNKELIINETVPNRFSPKSPDKAHLNLHINSLELGDSAVYFCASSPTSGSYTGELFFGEGSRLTVL.